This T cell receptor beta chain was obtained from a study of blood T cell repertoires in COVID-19 (dated by TCRdb to 2020 to 2021). At the level of the whole study: Collaborator samples came from the United States, Italy and Spain and covered acute and convalescent phases of COVID-19. The prospective study material was composed of cDNA or gDNA derived from T cells, B-cell-depleted T cells, or PBMCs. Subjects who had been exposed to COVID-19, were actively infected with it, or had recovered from it provided the deeply sampled blood TCRbeta repertoires that made up the dataset. The repertoires were released in a freely available public database intended as a resource for research on the immune response to SARS-CoV-2. The samples were drawn from the first 160 participants of the ongoing ImmuneRACE study and from 950 to 1,500 subjects provided by 6 global collaborators. Sample metadata almost always included a de-identified subject ID, COVID-19 status, age in years and sex. HLA class I and class II types, where available, came from metadata supplied by the sample provider rather than from assay-based typing.

With regard to this clone: It has no known antigen specificity. The record has no base qualities; no much larger clone is one base away.

Results the study describes overall, beyond this receptor: The quantity of clinical and demographic metadata differed by source and by participant and was supplied without curation.

TCRbeta CDR3 regions were amplified from genomic DNA by means of the immunoSEQ Assay, a bias-controlled multiplex PCR. The authors processed their data as follows. Within the assay, amplification of reference gene primers was used to estimate how many nucleated cells each sample contained. To quantify the absolute abundance of each unique TCRbeta CDR3 rearrangement, sequence reads were collapsed and filtered. For each sample, productive Simpson clonality was calculated by taking the square root of Simpson's diversity index across productive rearrangements. Imported from immuneACCESS, the table was reduced by TCRdb to in-frame sequences with V and J called. These copies leave out some clones; in studies compared against another copy, an unresolved V gene accounts for under half, and the cause of the remainder is not known. V and J calls and clone size are copied from that table; D and trimming were computed from the DNA. In this sample the table shows fewer than 350,000 clones, 75% to 90% of which occur a single time. Under 2% of the sample comes from the top ten.

Participants in the prospective study were aged roughly 18 to 95 years, lived in 20 to 30 United States geographic areas, and enrolled through a virtual design. To assign participants to cohorts, the prospective study relied on clinical history that participants themselves reported in a screening survey and a study questionnaire. Exposed participants were defined as having been in contact with someone with a PCR-confirmed or clinician-diagnosed COVID-19 case within 2 weeks of study entry. Each participant in the prospective study had whole blood, serum and a nasopharyngeal or oropharyngeal swab collected by mobile phlebotomists. Over an approximately two-month period, participants in the prospective study had the option of providing additional blood draws and questionnaires. Blood samples from the prospective study were shipped frozen or at room temperature prior to DNA extraction. The material sequenced was PBMCs or T cells enriched from blood (not recorded which). This TCR came from a woman in her thirties who had been exposed to COVID-19.

The DNA sequence follows: TGTGCCTGGAGTCCGCAGGGCAATCAGCCCCAGCATTTT. Translated, it gives CAWSPQGNQPQHF. The chain links TRBV30 with TRBJ1-5; the D gene cannot be resolved reliably. The germline ends are 7 bases apart after V is trimmed by 2 bases and J by 2 bases. The CDR3 runs 13 residues from the cysteine to the phenylalanine. The only DNA kept is the CDR3, 39 bases in frame from the first base. The germline V gene (reference sequence) provides CDR1 GTSNPN and CDR2 SVGIG.